A single sample is the source of the 32 T cell receptor beta chains below, sequenced in a study of T cell responses to AZD1222 COVID-19 vaccine (dated by TCRdb to the early 2020s). The sample's time point label is to be understood as: baseline before first vaccination. Libraries were made using the immunoSEQ multiplex PCR assay. TCRdb took this table from immuneACCESS and kept in-frame rearrangements with V and J called. Such tables lack part of the clones; where checked against another copy, unresolved V genes explain under half of the gap, and the rest is unexplained. The sample table lists over 65,000 clones, roughly nine tenths of them with a count of one. Jointly, the top ten make up roughly 7.6% of the sample. Source: peripheral blood, taken on day 0 of AZD1222 vaccination. These receptors all come from an adult in good health.

The chain is built from TRBV19 and TRBJ2-5; D not certain. V was cut by 5 bases and J by 2 bases, with 9 bases left in between. From germline, CDR1 is LNHDA and CDR2 SQIVND (reference sequence). This CDR3 region has 13 residues. The CDR3, as DNA: TGTGCCAGTAGTCTGGAACGGCAAGAGACCCAGTACTTC. Its translation: CASSLERQETQYF.

The rearrangement uses TRBV23-1 and TRBJ1-1; D possibly corresponds to TRBD1 (5 bases). TRBV23-1 is given ORF status, its function remaining uncertain. This CDR3 is 14 amino acids long. V was shortened by 2 bases and J by 4 bases, with 11 bases between the two germline ends. In DNA form, the CDR3 reads TGCGCCAGCAGTCAAGGTACGGGGACCACTGAAGCTTTCTTT. Amino acids: CASSQGTGTTEAFF.

The gene calls are TRBV6-5 and TRBJ1-2; the D is unclear. Trimming shortened V by 4 bases and J by 4 bases, and 13 bases separated the two germline ends. Germline assignment: CDR1 MNHEY and CDR2 SVGAGI. The CDR3 is 14 amino acids. The CDR3 region is CASSFNPSGYGYTF. The CDR3 coding sequence is TGTGCCAGCAGTTTTAACCCAAGCGGCTATGGCTACACCTTC.

The genes are TRBV11-2 and TRBJ2-3; either TRBD1 or TRBD2 may fit D (5 bases each). The V and J ends lost 2 bases and 2 bases respectively, with 11 bases between them. CDR3 size: 15 residues. Per the germline V gene, CDR1 is SGHAT and CDR2 is FQNNGV. CDR3 protein: CASSLSGSSTDTQYF. The CDR3 nucleotides read TGTGCCAGCAGCTTATCAGGGAGTTCCACAGATACGCAGTATTTT.

The chain is built from TRBV3-1 (or the pseudogene TRBV3-2) and TRBJ2-1; TRBD2 agrees at 7 bases. Germline assignment: CDR1 LGHDT and CDR2 YNNKEL (reference sequence). With 4 bases clipped from V and 4 bases from J, the junction kept 7 bases outside the gene matches. The CDR3 totals 15 residues. CDR3 in DNA: TGTGCCAGCAGCCCCTCGAGCGGGAATTACAATGAGCAGTTCTTC. Its translation is CASSPSSGNYNEQFF.

In the case of this clone: The junction does not match germline at one end; this may be a read error. CDR3 sequence reads: CASSLAGASNEKLFF. DNA of the CDR3: TGTGCCAGCAGCCTAGCGGGGGCAAGTAATGAAAAACTGTTTTTT. V usage is TRBV7-8 and J usage is TRBJ1-4, with D possibly matching TRBD1 (6 bases). This CDR3 is 15 amino acids long. The germline CDR1 and CDR2 sequences are SGHVS and FQNEAQ.

This chain uses TRBV6-1 with TRBJ2-1; 8 nucleotides agree with TRBD2. V was clipped by 2 bases and J by 15 bases; unmatched bases: 9. Looked up from germline, CDR1 is MNHNS and CDR2 is SASEGT. This CDR3 contains 13 residues. The CDR3 nucleotides read TGTGCCAGCAGTGAACGCGGGGGGCTAGCTCGGTTCTTC. Its translation is CASSERGGLARFF.

V is TRBV27 and J is TRBJ2-2; no definite D call. V shed 5 bases and J shed 6 bases, with 10 bases lying between them. The CDR3 totals 13 residues. Germline assignment: CDR1 MNHEY and CDR2 SMNVEV (reference sequence). The CDR3 region has the DNA TGTGCCAGCAGTCACCTGGGTTCCGGGGAGCTGTTTTTT. Encoded protein: CASSHLGSGELFF.

V gene TRBV7-9 combines with J gene TRBJ1-5; D might be TRBD1 (5 bases). The CDR3 sequence is 15 residues long. V lost 1 base and J 7 bases, leaving 14 bases between the germline ends. Germline CDR1 is SEHNR and CDR2 is FQNEAQ (reference sequence). CDR3 in DNA: TGTGCCAGCAGCTTAGGAGCAGGGACGAGGCAGCCCCAGCATTTT. This encodes CASSLGAGTRQPQHF.

The chain uses TRBV11-2 and TRBJ1-4, with D perhaps TRBD1 (5 bases). The CDR3 sequence is 15 residues long. Germline V gene sequence: CDR1 SGHAT, CDR2 FQNNGV. V shed 5 bases and J shed 3 bases, with 13 bases lying between them. CDR3 coding DNA: TGTGCCAGCAGCCCCCTCAGGGTCGCTAATGAAAAACTGTTTTTT. Translated: CASSPLRVANEKLFF.

The chain combines TRBV7-2 with TRBJ2-1; possibly TRBD2 for D (6 bases). Per the germline V gene, CDR1 is SGHTA and CDR2 is FQGNSA. V was pared by 5 bases and J by 4 bases, with 18 bases between. The CDR3 length is 16 residues. The CDR3: CASSLRLVVGYNEQFF. Written as DNA, the CDR3 is TGTGCCAGCAGCCTCCGACTAGTCGTTGGGTACAATGAGCAGTTCTTC.

The rearrangement joins TRBV4-3 to TRBJ2-3; 8 nucleotides line up with TRBD2. With 4 bases clipped from V and 0 bases from J, the junction kept 3 bases outside the gene matches. CDR1 and CDR2 (germline): LGHNA, YSLEER. The CDR3 sequence is 15 residues long. Here the CDR3 reads CASSLTSGSTDTQYF. The CDR3 region has the DNA TGCGCCAGCAGCCTAACTAGCGGCAGCACAGATACGCAGTATTTT.

The chain carries TRBV4-3 and TRBJ1-2, with D hard to call. Germline CDR1 LGHNA, CDR2 YSLEER. The CDR3 contains 15 residues. Trimming removed 4 bases at V and 2 bases at J, with 14 bases between. The CDR3 here is CASSRSTPTNYGYTF. The DNA of the CDR3 is TGCGCCAGCAGCCGATCAACCCCTACCAACTATGGCTACACCTTC.

Here the CDR3 DNA reads TGTGCCATCTTGCGGGGGAATGGCTACACCTTC. Translated: CAILRGNGYTF. The chain employs TRBV10-3 and TRBJ1-2; D is perhaps TRBD1 (5 bases). V lost 8 bases to trimming and J lost 6 bases, with 10 bases between them. CDR3 length equals 11 residues. CDR1 ENHRY and CDR2 SYGVKD come from the germline V gene.

This clone came up once. The V call is TRBV27, the J call TRBJ2-5, with a tentative D call TRBD1 (6 bases). The germline V and J ends were trimmed by 2 bases and 3 bases, with 7 bases remaining between them. This CDR3 has 13 amino acids. Germline lookup yields CDR1 MNHEY and CDR2 SMNVEV (reference sequence). The CDR3 region is CASSLGQKETQYF. The DNA of the CDR3 is TGTGCCAGCAGTTTAGGACAGAAAGAGACCCAGTACTTC.

The chain is built from TRBV7-6 and TRBJ2-3, with a tentative D call TRBD2 (5 bases). This CDR3 is 16 amino acids long. The V gene lost 3 bases and the J gene lost 1 base, with 14 bases spanning the gap. Germline CDR1 and CDR2: SGHVS and FNYEAQ. Here the CDR3 reads CASSFEEATGTDTQYF. The CDR3 nucleotides read TGTGCCAGCAGCTTCGAGGAGGCAACTGGCACAGATACGCAGTATTTT.

In DNA, the CDR3 is TGTGCCAGCAGGGAGGGGCCCTCCGCCTCCTATGGCTACACCTTC. As protein: CASREGPSASYGYTF. This chain links TRBV6-6 with TRBJ1-2; weak D call: TRBD1 (5 bases). Germline-derived CDR1 and CDR2 are MNHNY and SVGAGI (reference sequence). This CDR3 contains 15 residues. V was shortened by 6 bases and J by 4 bases, with 18 bases between the two germline ends.

The chain carries TRBV6-5 and TRBJ1-2; D unclear. Trimming left V 6 bases short and J 4 bases short, with 12 bases between. CDR3 length: 13 residues. Germline V lookup: CDR1 MNHEY, CDR2 SVGAGI. In nucleotides, the CDR3 is TGTGCCAGCAGCCCGGTCGGATTCTATGGCTACACCTTC. Protein sequence: CASSPVGFYGYTF.

V and J are TRBV7-8 and TRBJ1-2; no firm D call. Trimming removed 5 bases from V and 2 bases from J, with 12 bases in between. In germline, CDR1 is SGHVS, CDR2 FQNEAQ. This CDR3 region has 14 residues. The CDR3 DNA follows: TGTGCCAGCAGCCCGACCGGCAGAAACTATGGCTACACCTTC. Its translation is CASSPTGRNYGYTF.

The chain joins TRBV14 to TRBJ2-7, with a weak D call TRBD2 (5 bases). The CDR3 spans 13 residues. CDR1 is SGHDN, CDR2 FVKESK, per germline. Trimming removed 2 bases from V and 3 bases from J, with 8 bases in between. CDR3 in amino acids: CASSQWENYEQYF. CDR3 sequence (DNA): TGTGCCAGCAGCCAATGGGAGAACTACGAGCAGTACTTC.

V gene TRBV10-3 combines with J gene TRBJ1-5; D is unresolved. This CDR3 contains 13 residues. V lost 0 bases to trimming and J lost 7 bases, with 7 bases between them. Germline V gives CDR1 ENHRY, CDR2 SYGVKD. The CDR3 DNA reads as TGTGCCATCAGTGAGTCAGTGGGGCAGCCCCAGCATTTT. This translates into CAISESVGQPQHF.

The chain carries TRBV3-1 (or the pseudogene TRBV3-2) and TRBJ1-5; 7 bases match TRBD1. Germline V gives CDR1 LGHDT, CDR2 YNNKEL (reference sequence). V was clipped by 4 bases and J by 4 bases; unmatched bases: 7. CDR3 length: 15 amino acids. CDR3 sequence: CASSLAGTENQPQHF. Written as DNA, the CDR3 is TGTGCCAGCAGCCTGGCCGGGACAGAGAATCAGCCCCAGCATTTT.

This sequence joins TRBV6-6 and TRBJ1-1; D perhaps matches TRBD1 (5 bases). Germline V gene sequence: CDR1 MNHNY, CDR2 SVGAGI (reference sequence). The CDR3 has 13 residues. Trimming shortened V by 2 bases and J by 4 bases, and 8 bases separated the two germline ends. The CDR3 here is CASSYEGTTEAFF. CDR3 bases: TGTGCCAGCAGTTACGAGGGGACCACTGAAGCTTTCTTT.

This chain joins TRBV27 and TRBJ1-5; D remains unclear. The CDR3 runs to 12 residues. V lost 11 bases and J 4 bases, leaving 12 bases between the germline ends. Germline loops: CDR1 MNHEY, CDR2 SMNVEV (reference sequence). Here the CDR3 DNA reads TGTGCCGCGGCGACGGGGAATCAGCCCCAGCATTTT. Residues: CAAATGNQPQHF.

The chain uses TRBV13 and TRBJ2-3; no firm D call. V lost 2 bases and J 9 bases, leaving 6 bases between the germline ends. The CDR3 covers 11 residues. Germline lookup yields CDR1 PRHDT and CDR2 FYEKMQ (reference sequence). CDR3 bases: TGTGCCAGCAGCTTAAGAGGAACGCAGTATTTT. This translates into CASSLRGTQYF.

This chain connects TRBV7-2 to TRBJ2-5, with 11 bases lining up with TRBD2. Trimming took 5 bases from V and 4 from J; bases not matched to a gene: 9. Germline V gene lookup returns CDR1 SGHTA and CDR2 FQGNSA. This CDR3 spans 16 amino acids. CDR3 DNA: TGTGCCAGCAGCCCTCGACTAGCGGGAAGTGGAGAGACCCAGTACTTC. Amino acids: CASSPRLAGSGETQYF.

The chain links TRBV15 to TRBJ2-5; TRBD2 is a possible D gene (5 bases). Germline V gene data show CDR1 as LNHNV and CDR2 as YYDKDF (reference sequence). V lost 0 bases to trimming and J lost 5 bases, with 16 bases between them. The CDR3 has 16 amino acids. CDR3 residues: CATSRDRGGGRETQYF. Here the CDR3 DNA reads TGTGCCACCAGCAGAGATCGGGGTGGAGGACGGGAGACCCAGTACTTC.

Notes on this clone: The junction departs from the called germline gene at one end, perhaps through a read error. The chain carries TRBV7-7 and TRBJ2-2; D is possibly TRBD2 (6 bases). Germline values: CDR1 SSHAT, CDR2 FNYEAQ (reference sequence). The CDR3 covers 14 residues. DNA of the CDR3: TGTGCTAGCAGCTTAAATGGGGGGACCGGGGAGCTGTTTTTT. This gives the protein CASSLNGGTGELFF.

The V gene is TRBV28, the J gene TRBJ1-3, with D unresolved. With 5 bases removed from V and 0 bases from J, the gap between germline ends came to 11 bases. Germline-derived CDR1 and CDR2 are MDHEN and SYDVKM. The CDR3 spans 15 residues. The CDR3 sequence is CASSPLGRSGNTIYF. The CDR3 DNA sequence: TGTGCCAGCAGTCCTCTAGGCCGCTCTGGAAACACCATATATTTT.

V usage is TRBV3-1 (or the pseudogene TRBV3-2) and J usage is TRBJ2-7; tentatively, D is TRBD2 (5 bases). The CDR3 totals 15 residues. V lost 2 bases, J lost 0 bases, and 11 bases lay in between. CDR1 LGHDT and CDR2 YNNKEL come from the germline V gene (reference sequence). This CDR3 reads CASSQPTGSSYEQYF. CDR3 nucleotide sequence: TGTGCCAGCAGCCAACCCACGGGGAGCTCCTACGAGCAGTACTTC.

The gene calls are TRBV28 and TRBJ1-6; 7 nucleotides align to TRBD1. The CDR3 contains 14 residues. V gave up 3 bases and J gave up 5 bases; unmatched junction bases: 1. Germline CDR1 is MDHEN and CDR2 is SYDVKM. CDR3 loop: CASSLTGNNSPLHF. DNA for the CDR3: TGTGCCAGCAGTTTGACAGGGAATAATTCACCCCTCCACTTT.

The genes are TRBV28 and TRBJ1-2, with D unresolved. CDR1 is MDHEN and CDR2 is SYDVKM in the germline V gene. V was trimmed by 5 bases and J by 2 bases, leaving 12 bases between them. There are 14 residues in the CDR3. This CDR3 reads CASSPRLSNYGYTF. CDR3 nucleotides: TGTGCCAGCAGTCCCAGGTTATCGAACTATGGCTACACCTTC.